This T cell receptor beta chain came from a study of T cells expressing NK-cell markers. As for the study in general: Among the eight sequenced donors, seven tested HCMV-seropositive and one tested seronegative.

Concerning this clonotype: Its antigen is not identified.

The study's findings and limits: Researchers report these clonotypes also headed the CD3+CD56-NKG2C+ fraction in a few donors.

TCRdb re-analyzed the 5' RACE reads; it lists each CDR3 protein once, without DNA. Recorded for this sample: 440,000 or so distinct CDR3 sequences. Germline V gene lookup returns CDR1 SQVTM and CDR2 ANQGSEA. CDR3 length equals 14 residues. This TCR derives from a woman between 18 and 70 years old in good health. This chain uses TRBV29-1 with TRBJ2-3; TCRdb calls TRBD2, which cannot be checked without DNA. Material: blood T cells: a sorted CD56 or NKG2C T cell subset, CD4+ or CD8+ T cells, or bulk PBMC T cells (not recorded which). The CDR3: CSVGFKLAGISQYF.